A single TCR beta chain is shown here with its context. What it recognizes is unknown. Profiling relied on immunoSEQ multiplex PCR, and the TCRdb table lists in-frame clones only, not all of them. Of 8,500 to 13,000 clones listed, approximately 85% are singletons. The data originate from a study of OX40 agonist ivuxolimab in advanced cancers. Study-level information: Ivuxolimab, an antibody acting as an agonist of OX40 (CD134), was used to treat patients. Aged roughly 23 to 90 with a mean of 60 years, they were approximately 80% male.

The V end lost 5 bases, the J end lost 1 base, and 9 bases lay between the germline ends. CDR1 is LNHNV and CDR2 is YYDKDF in the germline V gene (reference sequence). This CDR3 is 14 amino acids long. Study-level points and caveats: Dosing at 0.1 to 3.0 mg/kg was accompanied by clonal expansion of CD4+ and CD8+ blood T cells by week 6.

The chain couples TRBV15 to TRBJ1-5, with D possibly TRBD1 on 5 matching bases. The sequencing used CD4+ or CD8+ T cells sorted from blood, collected in a trial of the OX40 agonist ivuxolimab. This receptor was taken from an adult with an advanced solid tumor such as melanoma, head and neck, liver or kidney cancer. CDR3 amino acids: CATSSWGSNQPQHF. CDR3 sequence (DNA): TGTGCCACCAGCTCATGGGGGAGCAATCAGCCCCAGCATTTT. Full variable domain (remainder filled in from reference TRBV15 and TRBJ1-5): DAMVIQNPRYQVTQFGKPVTLSCSQTLNHNVMYWYQQKSSQAPKLLFHYYDKDFNNEADTPDNFQSRRPNTSFCFLDIRSPGLGDTAMYLCATSSWGSNQPQHFGDGTRLSIL.